A selection of T cell receptor beta chains follows, all from one sample in a study of T cell repertoires in cytomegalovirus infection. MiXCR, applied by TCRdb to the reads, yields one record per CDR3 protein. The profile shows approximately 240,000 distinct CDR3 sequences, more than 9% of them singletons. The sequencing sample was made of PBMCs. The receptors here all came from a human donor in good health (CMV status not recorded). Some clones in this sample may be carry-over from other donors' samples. The CDR3 runs from the conserved cysteine through the conserved F or W. The D gene is left open where the match is weak. Clone size is given for some rows only: seen once, a few or many times, or a class if the clone is expanded.

cdr3_length j_call clone_size d_call v_call cdr3_nt cdr3_aa
17 TRBJ1-1 many TRBD1 TRBV5-1 TGCGCCAGCAGCTTGGCCGGGACAGGGGCCGCCGCCACTGAAGCTTTCTTT CASSLAGTGAAATEAFF
14 TRBJ1-1 many - TRBV28 TGTGCCAGCACCAAGACGGGGAGGACGGCTGAAGCTTTCTTT CASTKTGRTAEAFF
16 TRBJ1-2 - TRBD1 TRBV25-1 TGTGCCAGCAGTGCTGCGGGGACAGGGAGGGCGCGAGGCTACACCTTC CASSAAGTGRARGYTF
17 TRBJ2-3 few - TRBV2 TGTGCCAGCAGGAAGGGCAGGGGCAGTGACGGCACAGATACGCAGTATTTT CASRKGRGSDGTDTQYF
14 TRBJ1-1 - TRBD1 TRBV19 TGTGCCAGTAGTAGGGACAGGGAGGGCACTGAAGCTTTCTTT CASSRDREGTEAFF
14 TRBJ2-5 many TRBD2 TRBV5-4 TGTGCCAGCAGCTTGACGGGGGAGGGGGAGACCCAGTACTTC CASSLTGEGETQYF
14 TRBJ2-5 many - TRBV11-2 TGTGCCAGCAGCCTTCAGCGTCTGAAGGAGACCCAGTACTTC CASSLQRLKETQYF
13 TRBJ2-3 - TRBD2 TRBV20-1 TGCAGTGCCCTTAGCGGGAGCGCAGATACGCTGTATTTT CSALSGSADTLYF
13 TRBJ2-3 few - TRBV29-1 TGCAGCGTTGCGGAGGGCGGCACAGATACGCAGTATTTT CSVAEGGTDTQYF
14 TRBJ2-3 - - TRBV29-1 TGCAGCGTTGAAGTCGCGGGGATAGCAGATACGCAGTATTTT CSVEVAGIADTQYF
13 TRBJ1-5 many - TRBV7-2 TGTGCCAGCAGCTTAGACGCCGGGCAGCCCCAGCATTTT CASSLDAGQPQHF
14 TRBJ1-1 many - TRBV7-2 TGTGCCAGCAGTCCGGAAGTCATGAACACTGAAGCTTTCTTT CASSPEVMNTEAFF
17 TRBJ1-4 many - TRBV28 TGTGCCAGCAGCCCTATTGGGGTAGGCGGGTTTAATGAAAAACTGTTTTTT CASSPIGVGGFNEKLFF
15 TRBJ2-7 few - TRBV20-1 TGCAGTGCTAGGGATTCTGGTCTTCTGAAGGACGAGCAGTACTTC CSARDSGLLKDEQYF
14 TRBJ2-1 few TRBD2 TRBV6-2/TRBV6-3 TGTGCCAGCAGTCGGCCTAGCGGAGGGGATGAGCAGTTCTTC CASSRPSGGDEQFF
15 TRBJ2-5 many TRBD2 TRBV25-1 TGTGCCAGCAGTGCGAGGTTAGCGGGCAGAGAGACCCAGTACTTC CASSARLAGRETQYF
14 TRBJ1-2 few - TRBV20-1 TGCAGTGCCCTAGGGGCCGGCACTAACTATGGCTACACCTTC CSALGAGTNYGYTF
16 TRBJ2-7 many - TRBV11-1 TGTGCCAGCAGCTTAGAACCGGGTCTCATTCCCTACGAGCAGTACTTC CASSLEPGLIPYEQYF
13 TRBJ2-7 many - TRBV5-4 TGTGCCAGCAGCTTTGGCAGAACCTACGAGCAGTACTTC CASSFGRTYEQYF
16 TRBJ2-7 - - TRBV11-1 TGTGCCAGCAGCTCCGCGGCGGGGCGAGGGAGCTACGAGCAGTACTTC CASSSAAGRGSYEQYF
13 TRBJ1-1 many - TRBV11-3 TGTGCCAGCAGCTTTGAACCGGACACTGAAGCTTTCTTT CASSFEPDTEAFF
15 TRBJ2-5 - TRBD2 TRBV12-3/TRBV12-4 TGTGCCAGCAGTCCCAGCGGGAGGGCCTTGGAGACCCAGTACTTC CASSPSGRALETQYF
15 TRBJ1-1 few - TRBV6-1 TGTGCCAGCAGTCCCCCCGGGACACTTTGGACTGAAGCTTTCTTT CASSPPGTLWTEAFF
15 TRBJ2-7 - - TRBV7-9 TGTGCCAGCAGCTTATTTGCAGGCCCGGGAGACGAGCAGTACTTC CASSLFAGPGDEQYF
14 TRBJ2-7 few - TRBV7-6 TGTGCCAGCATTTCCTCCGGGGAAAGGGGCGAGCAGTACTTC CASISSGERGEQYF
13 TRBJ1-5 few - TRBV20-1 TGCAGTGCTATAGACAGGCTTAATCAGCCCCAGCATTTT CSAIDRLNQPQHF
17 TRBJ2-6 few - TRBV5-1 TGCGCCAGCAGCTTGGTTGTGGGTCCCTCTGGGGCCAACGTCCTGACTTTC CASSLVVGPSGANVLTF
16 TRBJ1-3 few TRBD1 TRBV11-2 TGTGCCAGCAGCCTAGGTAGGGGGCGGACTGGAAACACCATATATTTT CASSLGRGRTGNTIYF
15 TRBJ2-1 few TRBD1 TRBV18 TGTGCCAGCTCACCAAATCAAGACAGGGGCAATGAGCAGTTCTTC CASSPNQDRGNEQFF
15 TRBJ1-1 - TRBD1 TRBV20-1 TGCAGTGCTGAGAGGACAGGGCTGAGGAACACTGAAGCTTTCTTT CSAERTGLRNTEAFF
14 TRBJ2-3 few TRBD2 TRBV6-5 TGTGCCAGCAGGGGAGCGGGAGGGTTAGATACGCAGTATTTT CASRGAGGLDTQYF
15 TRBJ1-1 many - TRBV7-3 TGTGCCAGCAGCTTAGACGGGATGGGGAGCACTGAAGCTTTCTTT CASSLDGMGSTEAFF
14 TRBJ1-2 many - TRBV12-3/TRBV12-4 TGTGCCAGCAGTGACAGGCGTCTTAACTATGGCTACACCTTC CASSDRRLNYGYTF
14 TRBJ2-3 many - TRBV7-2 TGTGCCAGCAGCTTTTCCCAGGGCACAGATACGCAGTATTTT CASSFSQGTDTQYF
16 TRBJ2-7 many - TRBV6-5 TGTGCCAGCAGTTACGGACCGGGTCGCAGCACCTACGAGCAGTACTTC CASSYGPGRSTYEQYF
14 TRBJ2-7 few - TRBV6-2/TRBV6-3 TGTGCCATTGCACCTCCAGGGGTCTCCTACGAGCAGTACTTC CAIAPPGVSYEQYF
12 TRBJ2-1 many TRBD2 TRBV7-2 TGTGCCAGCAGCCTCAGCGGGGGAGAGCAGTTCTTC CASSLSGGEQFF
13 TRBJ2-1 few - TRBV5-1 TGCGCCAGCAGCTTGGCCATCGGGGGTGAGCAGTTCTTC CASSLAIGGEQFF
13 TRBJ2-7 - - TRBV9 TGTGCCAGCAGCGTAGAACAGGGACGCGAGCAGTACTTC CASSVEQGREQYF
14 TRBJ1-1 many - TRBV7-2 TGTGCCAGCAGCTTAGAGGGAGGGATCTCTGAAGCTTTCTTT CASSLEGGISEAFF
16 TRBJ2-5 many - TRBV7-2 TGTGCCAGCAGCTTAAGTCGTGAGGGTATCGGAAAGACCCAGTACTTC CASSLSREGIGKTQYF
17 TRBJ2-3 few TRBD2 TRBV6-6 TGTGCCAGCAGTTACGGAAGGAGTGTAGCGGGAGGAGATACGCAGTATTTT CASSYGRSVAGGDTQYF
13 TRBJ2-1 few TRBD1 TRBV5-1 TGCGCCAGCAGCCCGACAGGGGGCGATGAGCAGTTCTTC CASSPTGGDEQFF
15 TRBJ1-1 few - TRBV10-3 TGTGCCATCAGTGAGCAGGTTAGGCTAAACACTGAAGCTTTCTTT CAISEQVRLNTEAFF
17 TRBJ2-3 many TRBD1 TRBV7-2 TGTGCCAGCAGCTTAGGGTACCGGGACAGGGGGCGGTATACGCAGTATTTT CASSLGYRDRGRYTQYF
16 TRBJ1-4 many TRBD1 TRBV7-2 TGTGCCAGCAGCTGGACAGGGGGCGCCACTAATGAAAAACTGTTTTTT CASSWTGGATNEKLFF
16 TRBJ2-1 many TRBD2 TRBV28 TGTGCCAGCAAAGAAGCGGGGGGCCCCTCCTACAATGAGCAGTTCTTC CASKEAGGPSYNEQFF
15 TRBJ2-3 many TRBD1 TRBV28 TGTGCCAGCAGTTCTACGGACAGGGGCCCAGATACGCAGTATTTT CASSSTDRGPDTQYF
14 TRBJ1-5 many TRBD1 TRBV7-2 TGTGCCAGCAGTAATGACAGGGGGCATCAGCCCCAGCATTTT CASSNDRGHQPQHF
14 TRBJ2-7 - TRBD2 TRBV5-4 TGTGCCAGCAGCTTGGACGCGGGAGCCTACGAGCAGTACTTC CASSLDAGAYEQYF